A single T cell receptor (beta chain) is shown here with its context. This clonotype was seen a few times. The antigen it binds to is not known. The record has no base qualities; no much larger clone is one base away. Trimming takes 4 bases from V and 1 base from J, and the germline ends sit 7 bases apart. The CDR3 holds 14 amino acids from the cysteine to the phenylalanine. Only the CDR3 portion is preserved as DNA: 42 bases, with reading frame beginning at the first base. CDR1 and CDR2 are read off the germline V gene as SNHLY and FYNNEI. The data were taken from a study of vaccination and CD4 T cells after COVID-19 (dated by TCRdb to between 2021 and 2024). With respect to the entire study: Every convalescent patient had a positive nasal swab PCR test for SARS-CoV-2, with mild disease in 9 or 10 patients and severe disease in one. For stimulating the cultures, overlapping spike peptide pools were used, derived from SARS-CoV-2 as well as from the common cold coronaviruses HCoV-NL63, HCoV-OC43 and HCoV-229E. Post-COVID blood samples were collected from convalescent patients a median of approximately 93 days after diagnosis, with a range of roughly 30 to 170 days. Participants got two doses of the Pfizer-BioNTech BNT162b2 vaccine (n=8) or two doses of the Moderna mRNA-1273 vaccine (n=2). Control cultures used a CEFX viral epitope pool as positive control, an HIV-1 Nef peptide pool as negative control, or no peptide. The spike-specific CD4+ TCR repertoire was compared before and after mRNA vaccination in ten to eleven COVID-19 convalescent patients and a handful of infection-naive healthy vaccine recipients. Post-vaccine blood samples were taken a median of 72 days after the second vaccine dose, with a range of 14 to 241 days. The convalescent cohort included six males and four females, with two Hispanic individuals, seven Caucasians, two Asians and one multiracial person. What the study reported, not specific to this receptor: In convalescent patients, a median around 86% of post-vaccine SARS-CoV-2-reactive clones were detected only after vaccination, suggesting vaccine-specific priming. The study included relatively few convalescent patients and did not analyze early timepoints after natural infection. Of the vaccine-specific clones in convalescent patients, 304 of 307, or nearly all, reacted only to SARS-CoV-2 spike and did not cross-react with common cold coronaviruses. Although the median number of SARS-CoV-2-reactive clonotypes went up from roughly 23 after infection to around 40 after vaccination, the increase was not significant.

Libraries were built with PCR. TCR sequencing of DNA from cultured CD4+ T cells used the Oncomine TCR Beta short-read assay at the Johns Hopkins FTIC core. The QIAamp micro DNA kit was used to extract genomic DNA from the cultured CD4+ T cells. The Oncomine TCR Beta libraries from cultured CD4+ T cells were pooled using unique dual indexes and then sequenced on an Illumina iSeq 100. The authors' pipeline ran thus. Non-productive sequences were filtered out, and CDR3s that did not start with C, did not end with F or W, or were shorter than 7 amino acids were discarded. The MANAFEST web application identified antigen-specific clonotypes by comparing peptide-stimulated wells against reference wells and other culture wells. To be called positive, a clone needed an FDR below 0.05, an odds ratio above 5, and a productive frequency above 0.1% in at least two of three replicate wells. A clonotype counted as cross-reactive if it showed significant expansion both in the SARS-CoV-2 spike wells and in at least one common cold coronavirus spike condition. Levenshtein distances (stringdist) and unrooted phylogenetic trees (ape) in R version 3.6.1 were used to assess CDR3 homology. In TCRdb, the public reads were trimmed at Q25 with fastp and aligned with MiXCR, with productive beta chains retained. Here each entry gathers all rows of one CDR3 protein and keeps the most common genes and DNA. TCRdb, rather than the study authors, made the V and J calls. This sample gives tens of thousands of distinct CDR3 sequences in total; 40% to 45% of them show up just once. The top ten clonotypes cover roughly a tenth of the sample.

The treatment or condition label for this specimen denotes: roughly 10-day PBMC culture with coronavirus spike peptide pools or control peptides (ViraFEST assay). To expand antigen-specific T cells with peptide pools and then pick out the expanded clonotypes through TCR sequencing, the study relied on the ViraFEST assay. The positive SARS-CoV-2 PCR tests of the convalescent patients were dated from March to December 2020, before the Alpha, Beta and Delta variants emerged in the United States. About 1.8 million PBMCs per well were cultured in IMDM with about 5% human AB serum and 8.5 to 10 IU/ml IL-2, plus 10 ug/ml peptide pools. Half of the culture medium was replaced with fresh IL-2-containing medium on days 3 and 7. After 10 days of culture, CD4+ T cells were isolated by negative selection with the EasySep CD4+ T cell isolation kit. Ficoll-Paque Plus gradient centrifugation was used to isolate PBMCs from whole blood, and the isolated PBMCs were then either used fresh or cryopreserved at -140C. Culture conditions were generally each tested in triplicate wells.

This receptor was obtained from a human donor who had recovered from COVID-19. The sample taken for sequencing was CD4+ T cells from blood, cultured in vitro. This chain is built from TRBV2 and TRBJ1-4; the D gene lacks a confident call. The sequenced DNA is TGTGCCAGCAGTGCTTACGTAACTAATGAAAAACTGTTTTTT. Its protein is CASSAYVTNEKLFF.